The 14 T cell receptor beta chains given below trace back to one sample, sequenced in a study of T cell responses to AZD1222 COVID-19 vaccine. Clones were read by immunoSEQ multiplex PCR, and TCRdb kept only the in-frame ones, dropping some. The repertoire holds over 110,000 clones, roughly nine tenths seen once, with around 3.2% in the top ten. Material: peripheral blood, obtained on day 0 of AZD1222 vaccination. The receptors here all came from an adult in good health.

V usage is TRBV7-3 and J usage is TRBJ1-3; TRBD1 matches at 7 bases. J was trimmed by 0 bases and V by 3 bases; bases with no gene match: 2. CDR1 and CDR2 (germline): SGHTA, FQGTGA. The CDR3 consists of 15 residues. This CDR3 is CASSLTGSSGNTIYF. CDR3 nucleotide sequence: TGTGCCAGCAGCTTGACAGGGAGCTCTGGAAACACCATATATTTT.

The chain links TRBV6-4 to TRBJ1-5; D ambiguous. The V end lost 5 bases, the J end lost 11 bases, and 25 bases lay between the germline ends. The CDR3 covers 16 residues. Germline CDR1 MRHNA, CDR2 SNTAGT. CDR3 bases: TGTGCCAGCAGTCAAAGTGAAACATGGTCCCCTGCGGCCCAGCATTTT. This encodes CASSQSETWSPAAQHF.

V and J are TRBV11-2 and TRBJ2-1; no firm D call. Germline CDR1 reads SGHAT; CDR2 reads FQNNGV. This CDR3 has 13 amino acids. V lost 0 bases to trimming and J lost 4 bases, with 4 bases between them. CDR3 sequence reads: CASSLEDYNEQFF. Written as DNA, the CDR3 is TGTGCCAGCAGCTTAGAGGATTACAATGAGCAGTTCTTC.

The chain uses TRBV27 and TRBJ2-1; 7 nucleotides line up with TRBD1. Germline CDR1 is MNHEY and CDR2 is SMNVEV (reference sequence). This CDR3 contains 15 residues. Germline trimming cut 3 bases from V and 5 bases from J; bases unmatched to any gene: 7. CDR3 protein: CASSLARTGHNEQFF. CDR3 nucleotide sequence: TGTGCCAGCAGTTTGGCCCGGACAGGACACAATGAGCAGTTCTTC.

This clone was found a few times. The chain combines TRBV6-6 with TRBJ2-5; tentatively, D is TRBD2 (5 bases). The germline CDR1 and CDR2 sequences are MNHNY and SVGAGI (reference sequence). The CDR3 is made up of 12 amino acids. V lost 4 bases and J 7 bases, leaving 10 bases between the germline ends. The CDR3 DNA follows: TGTGCCAGCAGTTCCCCGGGATCGACCCAGTACTTC. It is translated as CASSSPGSTQYF.

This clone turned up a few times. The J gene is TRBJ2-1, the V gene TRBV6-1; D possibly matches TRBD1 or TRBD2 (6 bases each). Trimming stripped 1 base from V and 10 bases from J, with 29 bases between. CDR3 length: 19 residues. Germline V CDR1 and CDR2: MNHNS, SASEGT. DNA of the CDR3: TGTGCCAGCAGTGAAGAGGGGGGTTACGGTCACACCGGGTTCGAGGAGCAGTTCTTC. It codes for CASSEEGGYGHTGFEEQFF.

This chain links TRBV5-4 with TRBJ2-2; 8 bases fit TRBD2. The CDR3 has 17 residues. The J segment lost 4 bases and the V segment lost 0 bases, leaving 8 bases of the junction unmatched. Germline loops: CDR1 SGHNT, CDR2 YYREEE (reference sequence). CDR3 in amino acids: CASSLVYSGGPTGELFF. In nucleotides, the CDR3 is TGTGCCAGCAGCTTGGTGTACAGCGGGGGACCCACCGGGGAGCTGTTTTTT.

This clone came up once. The CDR3 loop reads CASNRLAGGGNEQFF. As DNA, the CDR3 is TGTGCCAGCAACCGTCTAGCGGGAGGGGGGAATGAGCAGTTCTTC. The J gene is TRBJ2-1, the V gene TRBV6-5, with 12 bases that match TRBD2. Trimming removed 7 bases from V and 7 bases from J; junction bases left unmatched: 8. The CDR3 is 15 amino acids. In germline, CDR1 is MNHEY, CDR2 SVGAGI.

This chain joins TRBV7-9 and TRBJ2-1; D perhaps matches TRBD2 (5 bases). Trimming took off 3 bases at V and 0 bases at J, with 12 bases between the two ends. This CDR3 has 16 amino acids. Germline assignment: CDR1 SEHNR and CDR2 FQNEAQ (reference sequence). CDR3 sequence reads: CASSFRTLSSYNEQFF. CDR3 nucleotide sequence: TGTGCCAGCAGCTTCCGGACTCTCAGCTCCTACAATGAGCAGTTCTTC.

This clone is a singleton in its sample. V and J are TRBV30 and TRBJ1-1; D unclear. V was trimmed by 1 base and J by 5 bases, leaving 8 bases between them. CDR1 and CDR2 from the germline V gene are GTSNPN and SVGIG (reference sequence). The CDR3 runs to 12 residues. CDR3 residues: CAWSARRTEAFF. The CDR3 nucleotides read TGTGCCTGGAGTGCTCGGAGGACTGAAGCTTTCTTT.

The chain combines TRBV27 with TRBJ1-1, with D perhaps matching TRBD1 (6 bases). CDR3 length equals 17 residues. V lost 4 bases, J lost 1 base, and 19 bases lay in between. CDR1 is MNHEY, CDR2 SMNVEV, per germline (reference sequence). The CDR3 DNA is TGTGCCAGCAGTTGGGATGGGGGCAGATCAACGAACACTGAAGCTTTCTTT. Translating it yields CASSWDGGRSTNTEAFF.

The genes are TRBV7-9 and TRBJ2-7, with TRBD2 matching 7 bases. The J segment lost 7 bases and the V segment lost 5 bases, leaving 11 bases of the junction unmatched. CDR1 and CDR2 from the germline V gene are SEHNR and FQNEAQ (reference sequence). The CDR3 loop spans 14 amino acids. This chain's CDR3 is CASSPRTRVEEQYF. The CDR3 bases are TGTGCCAGCAGCCCCAGGACTAGGGTGGAAGAGCAGTACTTC.

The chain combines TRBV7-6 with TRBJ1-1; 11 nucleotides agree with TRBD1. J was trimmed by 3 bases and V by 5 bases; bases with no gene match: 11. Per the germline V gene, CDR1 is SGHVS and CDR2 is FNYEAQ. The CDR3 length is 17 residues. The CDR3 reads CASSTPGTGGGYTEAFF. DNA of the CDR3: TGTGCCAGCAGCACTCCCGGGACAGGGGGGGGTTACACTGAAGCTTTCTTT. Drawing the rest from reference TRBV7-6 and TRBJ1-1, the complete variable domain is GAGVSQSPRYKVTKRGQDVALRCDPISGHVSLYWYRQALGQGPEFLTYFNYEAQQDKSGLPNDRFSAERPEGSISTLTIQRTEQRDSAMYRCASSTPGTGGGYTEAFFGQGTRLTVV.

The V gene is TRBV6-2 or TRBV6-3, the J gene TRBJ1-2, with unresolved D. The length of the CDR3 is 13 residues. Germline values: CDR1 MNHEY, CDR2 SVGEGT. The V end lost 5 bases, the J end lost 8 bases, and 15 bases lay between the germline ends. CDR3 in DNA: TGTGCCAGCAGTGCAGACATAATCGGAGGCTACACCTTC. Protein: CASSADIIGGYTF.